Here is one T cell receptor (beta chain) with its context. These data originate in a study of blood T cell repertoires in COVID-19. The overall study: COVID-19 samples collected from the United States, Italy and Spain covered acute and convalescent phases.

The CDR3 sequence is 11 residues long. The V and J ends lost 5 bases and 14 bases respectively, with 15 bases between them. The germline V gene encodes CDR1 MGHRA and CDR2 YSYEKL. Profiling relied on immunoSEQ multiplex PCR, and the TCRdb table lists in-frame clones only, not all of them. The table has over 80,000 clones, around 75% seen once. The chain carries TRBV4-1 and TRBJ1-2; maybe TRBD1 (6 bases). The sample comprised peripheral blood. This TCR was recovered from a woman between 50 and 59 years old with acute or convalescent COVID-19. Here the CDR3 reads CASSFGQIWTF. Written as DNA, the CDR3 is TGCGCCAGCAGCTTCGGACAGATATGGACCTTC.